This TCR beta chain is from a study of human T cells and chemical hapten exposure. The overall study: Small pooled library volume differences chiefly drove per-sample TCR yield variation.

Study-wide findings and caveats: DPC sensitization left the count of TCRs above 1 in 1000 unchanged.

This clonotype showed up just a few times. Its antigen is currently unknown. Time point here: healthy volunteer bleed at 2 weeks. Researchers extracted total RNA from unfractionated whole blood. The V gene lost 0 bases and the J gene lost 5 bases, with 21 bases spanning the gap. The CDR3 totals 18 residues. Germline values: CDR1 MGHRA, CDR2 YSYEKL. Individual cDNA molecules (in the library) carried attached unique molecular identifiers. Per the study methods: Samples had a median of 95,638 TCRs, ranging about 20,000 to 750,000. TCRdb re-called the RACE reads with MiXCR, one entry per CDR3 protein. What appears here as the V and J calls and clone size reflects TCRdb's work, not the paper's. The sample carries approximately 97,000 distinct CDR3 sequences, about 8.8% recorded once.

The chain links TRBV4-1 to TRBJ2-3; D may be TRBD2 (5 bases). Source material: whole blood. This clonotype was sampled from a female donor in good health. Some clones in this sample may be carry-over from other donors' samples. The CDR3 nucleotides are TGCGCCAGCAGCCAAGAAGCGGAAGGTGCCCCGCTCCGAGATACGCAGTATTTT. It encodes CASSQEAEGAPLRDTQYF.